These T cell receptor beta chains were read from a single sample in a study of control samples from healthy donors and cancer patients. Only in-frame clones appear in the TCRdb table, and some are missing; sequencing was by immunoSEQ multiplex PCR. The sample contains over 85,000 clones, 65% to 85% of which appear only once. Source material: PBMCs. Receptor source: an older man with lung cancer. Both conserved end residues are part of each CDR3. The D gene is left open where the match is weak. Clone size appears in some rows only: once, few, many, or a class for an expanded clone.

D gene: TRBD1
J gene: TRBJ1-2
clone size: -
V gene: TRBV18
CDR3 DNA: TGTGCCAGCTCACCACGGGGACAGGGGGGAAGCTACACCTTC
CDR3 protein: CASSPRGQGGSYTF

D gene: TRBD2
J gene: TRBJ2-3
clone size: -
V gene: TRBV5-5
CDR3 DNA: TGTGCCAGCAGCTTGGCTAGCGGCGGAGATACGCAGTATTTT
CDR3 protein: CASSLASGGDTQYF

D gene: -
J gene: TRBJ2-5
clone size: -
V gene: TRBV18
CDR3 DNA: TGTGCCAGCTCACCACTGGGAACGGAGACCCAGTACTTC
CDR3 protein: CASSPLGTETQYF

D gene: TRBD1
J gene: TRBJ1-2
clone size: many
V gene: TRBV6-5
CDR3 DNA: TGTGCCAGCAGTTATTTCAGGGGGCAAGGCTACACCTTC
CDR3 protein: CASSYFRGQGYTF

D gene: -
J gene: TRBJ2-6
clone size: -
V gene: TRBV28
CDR3 DNA: TGTGCCAGCAGCTATCCCCCAGGGGTTATTACCTCTGGGGCCAACGTCCTGACTTTC
CDR3 protein: CASSYPPGVITSGANVLTF

D gene: -
J gene: TRBJ1-6
clone size: -
V gene: TRBV3-1/TRBV3-2
CDR3 DNA: TGTGCCAGCGGGGACGGGAAGTCACCCCTCCACTTT
CDR3 protein: CASGDGKSPLHF

D gene: -
J gene: TRBJ1-6
clone size: -
V gene: TRBV5-6
CDR3 DNA: TGTGCCAGCAGCTTGGCCCATAATTCACCCCTCCACTTT
CDR3 protein: CASSLAHNSPLHF

D gene: -
J gene: TRBJ1-2
clone size: -
V gene: TRBV4-3
CDR3 DNA: TGCGCCAGCAGCGAGACAGGAGTGCCGCGTGGCTACACCTTC
CDR3 protein: CASSETGVPRGYTF

D gene: -
J gene: TRBJ1-2
clone size: few
V gene: TRBV30
CDR3 DNA: TGTGCCTGGAGTGGGGCAGGTAGAGGGAAGGGCTACACCTTC
CDR3 protein: CAWSGAGRGKGYTF

D gene: -
J gene: TRBJ1-2
clone size: -
V gene: TRBV6-5
CDR3 DNA: TGTGCCAGCAGTTTTTCACAGTTCCCCAGGGGCTACACCTTC
CDR3 protein: CASSFSQFPRGYTF

D gene: -
J gene: TRBJ1-2
clone size: -
V gene: TRBV7-9
CDR3 DNA: TGTGCCAGCAGTAACAGGGCCTACTATGGCTACACCTTC
CDR3 protein: CASSNRAYYGYTF

D gene: -
J gene: TRBJ1-5
clone size: -
V gene: TRBV24-1
CDR3 DNA: TGTGCCACCAGTCGGGGAACGCGCAATCAGCCCCAGCATTTT
CDR3 protein: CATSRGTRNQPQHF

D gene: -
J gene: TRBJ1-1
clone size: -
V gene: TRBV20-1
CDR3 DNA: TGCAGGGCGGACGGGTCTGAAGCTTTCTTT
CDR3 protein: CRADGSEAFF

D gene: TRBD2
J gene: TRBJ2-2
clone size: -
V gene: TRBV24-1
CDR3 DNA: TGTGCCACCAGTCCACTGGGAGGGTTCGGCACCGGGGAGCTGTTTTTT
CDR3 protein: CATSPLGGFGTGELFF

D gene: -
J gene: TRBJ2-5
clone size: -
V gene: TRBV11-2
CDR3 DNA: TGTGCCAGCAGCTTTTCAGGGTCGGGAGAGACCCAGTACTTC
CDR3 protein: CASSFSGSGETQYF

D gene: TRBD1
J gene: TRBJ2-7
clone size: -
V gene: TRBV24-1
CDR3 DNA: TGTGCCACCAGTGATCCCTCAACGCCGGGACAGGAGTACTTC
CDR3 protein: CATSDPSTPGQEYF

D gene: -
J gene: TRBJ1-1
clone size: -
V gene: TRBV5-4
CDR3 DNA: TGTGCCAGCAGCATTCCGGGACCAGGGGACACTGAAGCTTTCTTT
CDR3 protein: CASSIPGPGDTEAFF

D gene: -
J gene: TRBJ1-4
clone size: -
V gene: TRBV14
CDR3 DNA: TGTGCCAGCAGCCAAACCAGGGGATTAGGTGAAAAACTGTTTTTT
CDR3 protein: CASSQTRGLGEKLFF

D gene: -
J gene: TRBJ2-1
clone size: -
V gene: TRBV2
CDR3 DNA: TGTGCCAGCCAAACACACGAACGAAATGAGCAGTTCTTC
CDR3 protein: CASQTHERNEQFF

D gene: TRBD1
J gene: TRBJ1-1
clone size: -
V gene: TRBV9
CDR3 DNA: TGTGCCAGCAGCGTAGCCGGGACAGGGTTAGGGGGGACTGAAGCTTTCTTT
CDR3 protein: CASSVAGTGLGGTEAFF

D gene: TRBD2
J gene: TRBJ2-7
clone size: -
V gene: TRBV7-9
CDR3 DNA: TGTGCCAGCAGCGTTTCCGGGACTAGCTCCTACGAGCAGTACTTC
CDR3 protein: CASSVSGTSSYEQYF

D gene: TRBD2
J gene: TRBJ2-1
clone size: -
V gene: TRBV11-2
CDR3 DNA: TGTGCCAGCAGCTCCGCAAGCGGGGGGGCCTACAATGAGCAGTTCTTC
CDR3 protein: CASSSASGGAYNEQFF

D gene: -
J gene: TRBJ1-1
clone size: once
V gene: TRBV7-3
CDR3 DNA: TGTGCCAGCAGCTTACGGCAGGGAGGCACTGAAGCTTTCTTT
CDR3 protein: CASSLRQGGTEAFF